The 13 T cell receptor beta chains given below trace back to one sample, sequenced in a study of control samples from healthy donors and cancer patients. Libraries were prepared by immunoSEQ multiplex PCR; TCRdb keeps only in-frame clonotypes and omits some of them. The sample carries 95,000 to 120,000 clones, approximately 82% recorded once. Source material: blood. These receptors were collected from a man aged 18 to 30 in good health.

The sample holds one count of this clone. The chain couples TRBV21-1 to TRBJ2-7. TRBV21-1 corresponds to a pseudogene. This CDR3 spans 22 amino acids. CDR3: CASSKTGVLRDDGTKGDYEQYV. In DNA form, the CDR3 reads TGTGCCAGCAGCAAAACGGGGGTCTTGCGTGACGACGGAACAAAGGGGGACTACGAGCAGTACGTC.

This chain connects TRBV7-2 to TRBJ2-7; 9 bases map to TRBD1. V dropped 5 bases and J dropped 5; count of bases not matched to a gene: 13. This CDR3 contains 16 residues. CDR1 is SGHTA and CDR2 is FQGNSA in the germline V gene. For the CDR3, the DNA is TGTGCCAGCAGCCTGCTAACAGGGGGCGTTCTAGACGAGCAGTACTTC. Translated, it gives CASSLLTGGVLDEQYF. The full variable domain, its missing parts supplied by reference TRBV7-2 and TRBJ2-7, is GAGVSQSPSNKVTEKGKDVELRCDPISGHTALYWYRQSLGQGLEFLIYFQGNSAPDKSGLPSDRFSAERTGGSVSTLTIQRTQQEDSAVYLCASSLLTGGVLDEQYFGPGTRLTVT.

The chain combines TRBV13 with TRBJ2-4; 7 nucleotides line up with TRBD1. Germline CDR1 reads PRHDT; CDR2 reads FYEKMQ (reference sequence). The length of the CDR3 is 16 residues. V gave up 4 bases and J gave up 4 bases; unmatched junction bases: 10. The CDR3 reads CASSSRQGVEKNIQYF. DNA for the CDR3: TGTGCCAGCAGCTCGCGACAGGGCGTTGAGAAAAACATTCAGTACTTC. Variable domain in full (rest from reference TRBV13 and TRBJ2-4): AAGVIQSPRHLIKEKRETATLKCYPIPRHDTVYWYQQGPGQDPQFLISFYEKMQSDKGSIPDRFSAQQFSDYHSELNMSSLELGDSALYFCASSSRQGVEKNIQYFGAGTRLSVL.

The CDR3 DNA sequence: TGTGCCAGCAGTTACCCGGATGGCACTGAAGCTTTCTTT. Encoded protein: CASSYPDGTEAFF. This chain uses TRBV6-2 or TRBV6-3 with TRBJ1-1; D remains ambiguous. V was clipped by 2 bases and J by 4 bases, with 8 bases between them. There are 13 residues in the CDR3. The germline CDR1 and CDR2 sequences are MNHEY and SVGEGT.

This clone was seen a single time. V is TRBV6-5 and J is TRBJ1-5; 8 nucleotides agree with TRBD1. This CDR3 has 15 residues. Germline-derived CDR1 and CDR2 are MNHEY and SVGAGI. Unmatched junction bases numbered 5, after V lost 6 bases and J lost 1 base. The CDR3 nucleotides read TGTGCCAGCAGGATAACAGGGGGAAGCAATCAGCCCCAGCATTTT. Encoded protein: CASRITGGSNQPQHF.

This clone was found once. The chain is built from TRBV6-5 and TRBJ2-2; 10 bases are shared with TRBD1. The CDR3 spans 15 residues. V trimming: 10 bases; J trimming: 4 bases; junction bases outside the gene matches: 9. Germline V gives CDR1 MNHEY, CDR2 SVGAGI. The CDR3 loop reads CAIKPGTGVTGELFF. In nucleotides, the CDR3 is TGTGCCATCAAACCCGGGACAGGGGTCACCGGGGAGCTGTTTTTT.

The rearrangement links TRBV5-5 to TRBJ1-6, with a possible D match to TRBD1 (6 bases). Looked up from germline, CDR1 is SGHKS and CDR2 is YYEKEE (reference sequence). The CDR3 has 13 amino acids. With 4 bases removed from V and 9 bases from J, the gap between germline ends came to 11 bases. CDR3 sequence reads: CASSNREGSPLHF. In DNA form, the CDR3 reads TGTGCCAGCAGCAACAGGGAGGGTTCACCCCTCCACTTT.

This clone was seen once. J is TRBJ2-7 and V is TRBV5-6; D call uncertain. The germline gives CDR1 SGHDT, CDR2 YYEEEE. V was trimmed by 0 bases and J by 3 bases, leaving 1 base between them. The CDR3 runs 11 residues. CDR3 protein: CASSLGYEQYF. The CDR3 nucleotides read TGTGCCAGCAGCTTGGGCTACGAGCAGTACTTC.

V usage is TRBV6-5 and J usage is TRBJ1-2; D uncertain. V was cut by 6 bases and J by 4 bases, with 15 bases left in between. Germline CDR1 and CDR2: MNHEY and SVGAGI. The CDR3 loop spans 14 amino acids. Written as DNA, the CDR3 is TGTGCCAGCAGCGAGAAGGGAATTGGCTATGGCTACACCTTC. This gives the protein CASSEKGIGYGYTF.

The chain employs TRBV28 and TRBJ1-1; no clear D. Trimming removed 6 bases at V and 2 bases at J, with 4 bases between. CDR3 length equals 11 residues. Germline CDR1 reads MDHEN; CDR2 reads SYDVKM. The CDR3 DNA sequence: TGTGCCAGCAGCGGAAACACTGAAGCTTTCTTT. Its translation: CASSGNTEAFF. The whole variable domain, remainder taken from reference TRBV28 and TRBJ1-1, is DVKVTQSSRYLVKRTGEKVFLECVQDMDHENMFWYRQDPGLGLRLIYFSYDVKMKEKGDIPEGYSVSREKKERFSLILESASTNQTSMYLCASSGNTEAFFGQGTRLTVV.

This sequence joins TRBV11-2 and TRBJ1-2; 7 nucleotides agree with TRBD1. CDR1 is SGHAT and CDR2 is FQNNGV in the germline V gene. V was clipped by 2 bases and J by 8 bases; unmatched bases: 8. This CDR3 spans 14 amino acids. The CDR3 DNA follows: TGTGCCAGCAGCTTATATGTGGTGGGACAGGGCTACACCTTC. Its protein is CASSLYVVGQGYTF.

The chain couples TRBV7-2 to TRBJ1-5, with D possibly being TRBD1 (6 bases). CDR1 and CDR2 from the germline V gene are SGHTA and FQGNSA. V was clipped by 4 bases and J by 5 bases, with 15 bases between them. There are 15 residues in the CDR3. The DNA for the CDR3 is TGTGCCAGCAGCTCCGACGGGGGCCCTTATCAGCCCCAGCATTTT. Protein product: CASSSDGGPYQPQHF. The complete variable domain, with remaining parts taken from reference TRBV7-2 and TRBJ1-5, reads GAGVSQSPSNKVTEKGKDVELRCDPISGHTALYWYRQSLGQGLEFLIYFQGNSAPDKSGLPSDRFSAERTGGSVSTLTIQRTQQEDSAVYLCASSSDGGPYQPQHFGDGTRLSIL.

The rearrangement links TRBV4-1 to TRBJ2-3; TRBD1 matches 9 bases. The ends lost 3 bases at V and 7 bases at J; junction bases unmatched: 14. Germline CDR1 MGHRA, CDR2 YSYEKL. This CDR3 region has 17 residues. The DNA of the CDR3 is TGCGCCAGCAGCCAGCCTAACAGGGGGCAAAAGGTGAATACGCAGTATTTT. Translating gives CASSQPNRGQKVNTQYF.